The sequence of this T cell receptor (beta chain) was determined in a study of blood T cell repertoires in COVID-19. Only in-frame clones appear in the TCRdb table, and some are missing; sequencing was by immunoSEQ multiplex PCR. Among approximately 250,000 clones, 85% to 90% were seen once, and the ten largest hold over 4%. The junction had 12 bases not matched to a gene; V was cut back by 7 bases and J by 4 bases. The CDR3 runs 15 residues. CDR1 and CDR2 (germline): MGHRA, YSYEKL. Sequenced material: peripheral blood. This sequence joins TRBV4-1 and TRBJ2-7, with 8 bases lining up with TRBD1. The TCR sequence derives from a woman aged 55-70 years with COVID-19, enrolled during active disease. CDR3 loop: CASNPNDRGGYEQYF. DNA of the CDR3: TGCGCCAGCAATCCGAACGACAGGGGCGGGTACGAGCAGTACTTC.